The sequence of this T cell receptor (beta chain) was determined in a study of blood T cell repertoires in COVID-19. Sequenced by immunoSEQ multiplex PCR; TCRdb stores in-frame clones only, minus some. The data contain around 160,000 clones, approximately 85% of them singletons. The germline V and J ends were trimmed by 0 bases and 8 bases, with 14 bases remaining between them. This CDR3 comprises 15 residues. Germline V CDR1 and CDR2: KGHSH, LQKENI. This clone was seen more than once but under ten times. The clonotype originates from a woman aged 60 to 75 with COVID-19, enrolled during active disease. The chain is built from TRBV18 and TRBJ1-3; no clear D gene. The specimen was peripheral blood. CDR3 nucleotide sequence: TGTGCCAGCTCACCACCGATTCCCCTGAGGGACACCATATATTTT. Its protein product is CASSPPIPLRDTIYF.